This T cell receptor (beta chain) was sequenced in a study of T cells in Graves' hyperthyroidism and ophthalmopathy. Findings and caveats of the study: In blood, most of the thyroid clonotypes expanded above 0.001 were also present. Ophthalmopathy was identified by the model a median approximately 6.9 months ahead of onset.

The germline CDR1 and CDR2 sequences are SNHLY and FYNNEI. The CDR3 spans 16 residues. After removal of 4 bases from V and 8 bases from J, the junction contained 6 bases not matched to a gene. TCR beta CDR3 regions were amplified from RNA transcripts. The HTBI primer set served for first-round RT-PCR of the TCR CDR3. TCRdb independently ran MiXCR on the multiplex PCR reads; one entry per CDR3 protein. This sample carries under 400,000 distinct CDR3 sequences, about 21% of them seen once, and the ten largest clones take around half. To note about this clonotype: The antigen remains undetermined.

On the basis of clinical symptoms, serum thyroxine and TRAb, thyroid ultrasound and orbital computed tomography, diagnoses were made. The TCR was taken from a woman aged 45 to 65 with Graves' hyperthyroidism. J is TRBJ2-1 and V is TRBV2, with 15 bases fitting TRBD2. The sample was blood. The DNA of the CDR3 is TGTGCCAGCAGTGTAACGGGACTAGCGGGAGGTGATGAGCAGTTCTTC. Its translation is CASSVTGLAGGDEQFF.